The 22 T cell receptor beta chains reported below all come from one sample, sequenced in a study of radiation and T cells in renal cell carcinoma (dated by TCRdb to between 2020 and 2021). According to the study, the label for this sample's time point signals: blood 2 weeks post-SBRT. This sample's treatment or condition label indicates: 15 Gy SBRT to primary tumor, nephrectomy 4 weeks later. Library method: the immunoSEQ multiplex PCR assay. This is the immuneACCESS table as TCRdb keeps it, with only in-frame sequences that have V and J called. A part of the clones is gone; compared with another copy, unresolved V genes explain less than half, and the rest is unexplained. Recorded for this sample are some 120,000 clones; around 80% of them occurred a single time. About 5.3% of the sample comes from the top ten. This sample comprised blood, obtained from a patient whose treatment included radiotherapy and nephrectomy. The receptors here all came from a man between 50 and 59 years old with renal cell carcinoma.

The chain recombines TRBV18 with TRBJ2-5; TRBD2 is a possible D gene (5 bases). This CDR3 is built from 14 residues. Looked up from germline, CDR1 is KGHSH and CDR2 is LQKENI. The germline V and J ends were trimmed by 6 bases and 5 bases, with 16 bases remaining between them. As DNA, the CDR3 is TGTGCCAGCTCTCGCCTCAGGACGGGGGAGACCCAGTACTTC. Its protein is CASSRLRTGETQYF.

The rearrangement joins TRBV4-1 to TRBJ2-7; the D is unclear. V lost 0 bases and J 3 bases, leaving 12 bases between the germline ends. Germline V lookup: CDR1 MGHRA, CDR2 YSYEKL. The CDR3 loop spans 15 amino acids. The CDR3 here is CASSQDGQAHYEQYF. CDR3 nucleotide sequence: TGCGCCAGCAGCCAAGATGGCCAGGCCCACTACGAGCAGTACTTC.

The rearrangement links TRBV6-6 to TRBJ1-4; TRBD1 matches 7 bases. J lost 7 bases, V lost 8 bases, and 4 bases had no gene match. This CDR3 comprises 12 residues. Germline CDR1 MNHNY, CDR2 SVGAGI (reference sequence). The CDR3 nucleotides are TGTGCCAGCCGACAGGGACTTGAAAAACTGTTTTTT. It specifies CASRQGLEKLFF.

The V call is TRBV5-1, the J call TRBJ1-1, with unresolved D. Trimming removed 6 bases from V and 3 bases from J, with 15 bases in between. Germline V lookup: CDR1 SGHRS, CDR2 YFSETQ. This CDR3 region has 14 residues. For the CDR3, the DNA is TGCGCCAGCACAACTGATCCGGGGTACACTGAAGCTTTCTTT. This codes for CASTTDPGYTEAFF.

The J gene is TRBJ2-5, the V gene TRBV4-2; D is unclear. Germline V gene data show CDR1 as LGHNA and CDR2 as YNFKEQ. V gave up 0 bases and J gave up 3 bases, with 8 bases separating them. The CDR3 sequence is 14 residues long. CDR3 protein: CASSQEYLKETQYF. The CDR3 coding sequence is TGTGCCAGCAGCCAAGAGTATTTAAAAGAGACCCAGTACTTC.

The chain joins TRBV19 to TRBJ2-3; 7 bases line up with TRBD2. The CDR3 has 13 amino acids. In germline, CDR1 is LNHDA, CDR2 SQIVND (reference sequence). Losses at the gene ends were 3 bases for V and 6 bases for J; bases not matched to a gene: 3. CDR3 residues: CASSMGGLDTQYF. The DNA for the CDR3 is TGTGCCAGTAGTATGGGAGGGTTGGATACGCAGTATTTT. The variable domain in full, with the rest retrieved from reference TRBV19 and TRBJ2-3, is DGGITQSPKYLFRKEGQNVTLSCEQNLNHDAMYWYRQDPGQGLRLIYYSQIVNDFQKGDIAEGYSVSREKKESFPLTVTSAQKNPTAFYLCASSMGGLDTQYFGPGTRLTVL.

The J gene is TRBJ2-2, the V gene TRBV4-1; D is unclear. Germline V gene lookup returns CDR1 MGHRA and CDR2 YSYEKL. Trimming took off 1 base at V and 6 bases at J, with 6 bases between the two ends. CDR3 length: 13 residues. The CDR3 region has the DNA TGCGCCAGCAGCCAAGTCAGGTCCGGGGAGCTGTTTTTT. Translated, it gives CASSQVRSGELFF.

The chain recombines TRBV7-3 with TRBJ2-3, with 8 bases identical to TRBD2. V dropped 5 bases and J dropped 2; count of bases not matched to a gene: 3. CDR3 length equals 14 residues. Germline V gene data show CDR1 as SGHTA and CDR2 as FQGTGA. The CDR3 here is CASSPGLATDTQYF. Here the CDR3 DNA reads TGTGCCAGCAGCCCTGGACTAGCCACAGATACGCAGTATTTT. Combining the CDR3 with reference TRBV7-3 and TRBJ2-3 gives the whole variable domain GAGVSQTPSNKVTEKGKYVELRCDPISGHTALYWYRQSLGQGPEFLIYFQGTGAADDSGLPNDRFFAVRPEGSVSTLKIQRTERGDSAVYLCASSPGLATDTQYFGPGTRLTVL.

This rearrangement joins TRBV5-1 to TRBJ2-2; TRBD1 might be the D (5 bases). The CDR3 is 16 residues long. V was clipped by 2 bases and J by 1 base, with 12 bases between them. CDR1 SGHRS and CDR2 YFSETQ come from the germline V gene. The CDR3 nucleotides are TGCGCCAGCAGCTTATACACGACAGAGAACACCGGGGAGCTGTTTTTT. This sequence encodes CASSLYTTENTGELFF.

This chain uses TRBV18 with TRBJ2-3, with TRBD1 as a possible D gene (5 bases). The CDR3 is 15 amino acids. V was shortened by 4 bases and J by 1 base, with 12 bases between the two germline ends. Per the germline V gene, CDR1 is KGHSH and CDR2 is LQKENI. The CDR3 DNA sequence: TGTGCCAGCTCACAGGGGATGGGGCGCACAGATACGCAGTATTTT. Translation gives CASSQGMGRTDTQYF.

The chain has TRBV15 and TRBJ1-2; unclear D gene. Trimming cost V 8 bases and J 7 bases, with 17 bases left between them. From germline, CDR1 is LNHNV and CDR2 YYDKDF (reference sequence). The CDR3 sequence is 13 residues long. CDR3 in DNA: TGTGCCACCTCGGGGAAACCTATAAGTGGCTACACCTTC. Its protein product is CATSGKPISGYTF.

The CDR3 sequence is CASSPRDRDRGNGYTF. In DNA form, the CDR3 reads TGTGCCAGCAGCCCTCGCGACCGGGACAGGGGGAATGGCTACACCTTC. V is TRBV4-2 and J is TRBJ1-2, with 11 bases lining up with TRBD1. V lost 4 bases and J lost 6; bases outside the gene matches: 10. The length of the CDR3 is 16 residues. CDR1 and CDR2 (germline): LGHNA, YNFKEQ.

This chain connects TRBV11-1 to TRBJ2-2; 7 positions agree with TRBD1. CDR3 length equals 15 residues. V trimming: 3 bases; J trimming: 4 bases; junction bases outside the gene matches: 5. Per germline, CDR1 SGHAT and CDR2 FQDESV (reference sequence). CDR3 sequence: CASSLYRGITGELFF. CDR3 nucleotide sequence: TGTGCCAGCAGCTTGTACAGGGGCATCACCGGGGAGCTGTTTTTT. Drawing the rest from reference TRBV11-1 and TRBJ2-2, the complete variable domain is EAEVAQSPRYKITEKSQAVAFWCDPISGHATLYWYRQILGQGPELLVQFQDESVVDDSQLPKDRFSAERLKGVDSTLKIQPAELGDSAMYLCASSLYRGITGELFFGEGSRLTVL.

The chain couples TRBV4-1 to TRBJ2-1; the D is unclear. V was shortened by 4 bases and J by 2 bases, with 18 bases between the two germline ends. The CDR3 runs to 17 residues. Looked up from germline, CDR1 is MGHRA and CDR2 is YSYEKL. This CDR3 is CASSRQIGREAYNEQFF. The CDR3 region has the DNA TGCGCCAGCAGCCGCCAGATTGGAAGGGAAGCCTACAATGAGCAGTTCTTC.

The chain employs TRBV11-2 and TRBJ1-1, with TRBD1 matching 8 bases. The trim removed 5 bases at V and 7 bases at J, leaving 3 bases unmatched. Germline V gene sequence: CDR1 SGHAT, CDR2 FQNNGV. The CDR3 covers 12 residues. The CDR3 reads CASSLGQGEAFF. CDR3 nucleotides: TGTGCCAGCAGCCTTGGACAGGGTGAAGCTTTCTTT.

This clone has only one observation. At one of its ends the junction is not consistent with the germline gene, which may arise from a read error. The rearrangement links TRBV2 to TRBJ2-7; D gene unclear. Germline V lookup: CDR1 SNHLY, CDR2 FYNNEI. The CDR3 extends over 15 amino acids. CDR3 in DNA: TGTGCCAGCAATGAACCCGGGCTCCAGAACTACGAGCAGTACTTC. This gives the protein CASNEPGLQNYEQYF.

This rearrangement joins TRBV11-2 to TRBJ1-6, with 7 bases lining up with TRBD1. The germline CDR1 and CDR2 sequences are SGHAT and FQNNGV. Trimming removed 6 bases from V and 7 bases from J; junction bases left unmatched: 15. The CDR3 sequence is 17 residues long. The CDR3 protein is CASSPRFRGTENSPLHF. The CDR3 DNA reads as TGTGCCAGCAGTCCCCGGTTCCGCGGGACAGAAAATTCACCCCTCCACTTT.

V usage is TRBV27 and J usage is TRBJ2-1; D is perhaps TRBD2 (6 bases). This CDR3 region has 13 residues. Germline CDR1 MNHEY, CDR2 SMNVEV (reference sequence). Deletions cut 7 bases from V and 5 bases from J, with 12 bases between. The CDR3 loop is CASTDYRNNEQFF. As DNA, the CDR3 is TGTGCCAGCACGGACTACAGGAACAATGAGCAGTTCTTC.

As to this clone: Distinct nucleotide sequences in the sample also encode this CDR3. This chain joins TRBV7-2 and TRBJ2-3; weak D call: TRBD2 (6 bases). Trimming stripped 1 base from V and 2 bases from J, with 10 bases between. The CDR3 is made up of 15 amino acids. Germline lookup yields CDR1 SGHTA and CDR2 FQGNSA. The CDR3 DNA reads TGTGCCAGCAGCTTAGTTGGCGGGGACACAGATACGCAGTATTTT. As protein: CASSLVGGDTDTQYF.

The chain joins TRBV7-2 to TRBJ2-7; D remains ambiguous. Germline V gives CDR1 SGHTA, CDR2 FQGNSA. The CDR3 is 11 amino acids. V lost 5 bases and J 0 bases, leaving 2 bases between the germline ends. CDR3 region: CASSGSYEQYF. CDR3 in DNA: TGTGCCAGCAGCGGCTCCTACGAGCAGTACTTC.

The V call is TRBV4-2, the J call TRBJ1-4, with 9 bases matching TRBD1. J lost 5 bases, V lost 4 bases, and 2 bases had no gene match. CDR1 and CDR2 (germline): LGHNA, YNFKEQ. The CDR3 sequence is 14 residues long. The CDR3 sequence: CASSRDRENEKLFF. Here the CDR3 DNA reads TGTGCCAGCAGCCGGGACAGGGAAAATGAAAAACTGTTTTTT.

J is TRBJ2-7 and V is TRBV27, with a tentative D call TRBD1 (5 bases). The CDR3 loop spans 13 amino acids. Germline V gene sequence: CDR1 MNHEY, CDR2 SMNVEV (reference sequence). V was pared by 4 bases and J by 3 bases, with 10 bases between. CDR3 region: CASSYRTNYEQYF. The DNA for the CDR3 is TGTGCCAGCAGTTACAGGACAAACTACGAGCAGTACTTC.